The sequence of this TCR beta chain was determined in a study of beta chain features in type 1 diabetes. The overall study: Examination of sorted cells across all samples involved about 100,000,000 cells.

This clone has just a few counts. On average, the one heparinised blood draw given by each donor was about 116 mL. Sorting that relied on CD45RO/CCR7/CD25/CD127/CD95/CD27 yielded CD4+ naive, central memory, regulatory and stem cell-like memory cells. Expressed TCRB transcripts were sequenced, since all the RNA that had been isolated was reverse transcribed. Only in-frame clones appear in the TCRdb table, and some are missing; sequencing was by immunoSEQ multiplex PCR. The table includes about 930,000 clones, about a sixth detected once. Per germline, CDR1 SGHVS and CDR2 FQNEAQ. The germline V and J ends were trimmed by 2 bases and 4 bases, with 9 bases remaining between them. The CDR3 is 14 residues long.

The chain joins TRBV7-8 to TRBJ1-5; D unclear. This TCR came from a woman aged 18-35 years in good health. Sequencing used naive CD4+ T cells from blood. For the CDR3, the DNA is TGTGCCAGCAGCTTAAATTGGGTGAATCAGCCCCAGCATTTT. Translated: CASSLNWVNQPQHF.